The 18 T cell receptor beta chains given below trace back to one sample, sequenced in a study of human T cells and chemical hapten exposure (dated by TCRdb to about 2021). Per the publication, the time point label means: pre-sensitization, week 0. The treatment or condition label, read with the paper, signifies: therapeutic diphenylcyclopropenone sensitization with weekly scalp DPC. Library preparation used RACE. The sequencing machine was a NextSeq 500. TCRdb trimmed public reads at Q25 via fastp, called clones via MiXCR and kept in-frame beta chains. For every CDR3 protein sequence, its rows merge into one entry that carries the most common genes and DNA. The sample includes about 260,000 distinct CDR3 sequences, with about 9.4% observed a single time. The ten largest make up roughly 2.5% of the sample. Sequenced here: whole blood, sampled in connection with sensitization to the hapten diphenylcyclopropenone (DPC). These receptors all stem from a woman aged 35 to 49 with alopecia areata. Some clones in this sample may be carry-over from other donors' samples.

Note on this clonotype: A clone one base away is much larger, so this may be a read error. This chain joins TRBV6-6 and TRBJ2-5; unclear D gene. This CDR3 region has 12 residues. CDR1 is MNHNY and CDR2 is SVGAGI in the germline V gene (reference sequence). The CDR3 DNA sequence: TGTACCAGCAGTCTCCTCCGGGAGACCCAGTACTTC. It is translated as CTSSLLRETQYF.

This clonotype was seen only a few times. The DNA of the CDR3 is TGTGCCAGCAGCCAAGAACAGGGCACACGGAACACTGAAGCTTTCTTT. As protein: CASSQEQGTRNTEAFF. J is TRBJ1-1 and V is TRBV4-2; the D gene is possibly TRBD1 (6 bases). The CDR3 is 16 residues long. V gave up 0 bases and J gave up 1 base, with 12 bases separating them. Per germline, CDR1 LGHNA and CDR2 YNFKEQ.

This clonotype was seen repeatedly, ten times or more. The gene calls are TRBV7-2 and TRBJ2-3; D is undetermined. CDR3 length equals 13 residues. The V end lost 6 bases, the J end lost 1 base, and 8 bases lay between the germline ends. The germline CDR1 and CDR2 sequences are SGHTA and FQGNSA. The CDR3 loop reads CASSIRRTDTQYF. As DNA, the CDR3 is TGTGCCAGCAGTATACGACGCACAGATACGCAGTATTTT.

This clonotype appeared a few times. V and J are TRBV7-2 and TRBJ2-3; a weak D match, TRBD2 (5 bases). With 5 bases removed from V and 0 bases from J, the gap between germline ends came to 12 bases. The length of the CDR3 is 15 residues. Germline CDR1 reads SGHTA; CDR2 reads FQGNSA. The CDR3 is CASSPGVASTDTQYF. In DNA, the CDR3 is TGTGCCAGCAGCCCCGGGGTAGCTAGCACAGATACGCAGTATTTT.

The chain uses TRBV11-2 and TRBJ2-1; D ambiguous. CDR1 and CDR2 from the germline V gene are SGHAT and FQNNGV. The CDR3 extends over 16 amino acids. V was cut by 5 bases and J by 0 bases, with 14 bases left in between. CDR3 region: CASSPAVYLSYNEQFF. In DNA form, the CDR3 reads TGTGCCAGCAGCCCTGCGGTGTACCTCTCCTACAATGAGCAGTTCTTC.

In this sample, this clonotype turned up many times. CDR3 bases: TGTGCCAGCTATAAAGAGCGGGAACACGGCACAGATACGCAGTATTTT. Translation: CASYKEREHGTDTQYF. This chain uses TRBV6-5 with TRBJ2-3; 7 nucleotides align to TRBD2. Germline trimming cut 8 bases from V and 1 base from J; bases unmatched to any gene: 12. Germline V gene sequence: CDR1 MNHEY, CDR2 SVGAGI. The CDR3 is made up of 16 amino acids.

This clonotype was detected many times. This sequence joins TRBV7-2 and TRBJ2-3; TRBD2 agrees at 13 bases. The germline V gene encodes CDR1 SGHTA and CDR2 FQGNSA. J was trimmed by 8 bases and V by 0 bases; bases with no gene match: 17. The CDR3 totals 20 residues. The chain's CDR3 is CASSLALRPETSGRLGTQYF. The CDR3 DNA reads TGTGCCAGCAGCTTAGCGCTTCGTCCAGAGACTAGCGGGAGGCTAGGTACGCAGTATTTT.

In this sample, this clonotype turned up a few times. The chain is built from TRBV11-3 and TRBJ1-6, with D unresolved. Germline CDR1 is SGHNT and CDR2 is YENEEA. The V gene lost 9 bases and the J gene lost 4 bases, with 22 bases spanning the gap. The CDR3 length is 17 residues. The CDR3: CARGNPDRSWYNSPLHF. The DNA of the CDR3 is TGTGCCAGGGGAAACCCGGACCGCTCTTGGTATAATTCACCCCTCCACTTT.

This clonotype was detected only a few times. The chain couples TRBV20-1 to TRBJ2-1, with 10 bases lining up with TRBD2. Germline V gives CDR1 DFQATT, CDR2 SNEGSKA (reference sequence). The CDR3 extends over 13 amino acids. The junction had 5 bases not matched to a gene; V was cut back by 3 bases and J by 9 bases. The CDR3, as DNA: TGCAGTGCTAGTATCCTAGCGGGAGTTGAGCAGTTCTTC. Translated, it gives CSASILAGVEQFF.

In this sample, this clonotype turned up a few times. V usage is TRBV11-2 and J usage is TRBJ2-7, with 7 positions matching TRBD2. J gave up 3 bases and V 5 bases, and 7 bases lay outside the gene matches. The CDR3 spans 14 residues. Germline CDR1 is SGHAT and CDR2 is FQNNGV. CDR3 sequence: CASSRGEGLYEQYF. The CDR3 bases are TGTGCCAGCAGCCGGGGGGAGGGCCTCTACGAGCAGTACTTC.

In this sample, this clonotype turned up a few times. J is TRBJ1-5 and V is TRBV6-5, with D perhaps TRBD1 (5 bases). Trimming cost V 10 bases and J 5 bases, with 21 bases left between them. The CDR3 is 15 residues long. Germline V gene sequence: CDR1 MNHEY, CDR2 SVGAGI. Here the CDR3 reads CATADRHANHQPQHF. CDR3 coding DNA: TGTGCCACCGCCGACAGACACGCTAATCATCAGCCCCAGCATTTT.

The CDR3 DNA is TGTGCCAGCAGCTTAGCCGGGCGGTCCTTCGGGGCCCAGTACTTC. Translating gives CASSLAGRSFGAQYF. V is TRBV7-8 and J is TRBJ2-5; TRBD2 is a possible D gene (5 bases). Trimming cost V 0 bases and J 9 bases, with 17 bases left between them. The length of the CDR3 is 15 residues. The germline V gene has CDR1 SGHVS and CDR2 FQNEAQ.

This clonotype showed up many times. The genes are TRBV5-4 and TRBJ2-2; 10 bases agree with TRBD1. The CDR3 runs to 17 residues. The V gene end was trimmed by 4 bases and the J gene end by 6 bases; junction bases not matched to a gene: 12. CDR1 and CDR2 from the germline V gene are SGHNT and YYREEE (reference sequence). This chain's CDR3 is CASSHAGDRGIAGELFF. Here the CDR3 DNA reads TGTGCCAGCAGCCATGCGGGGGACAGGGGCATAGCCGGGGAGCTGTTTTTT.

The table lists this clonotype with many counts. The J gene is TRBJ1-4, the V gene TRBV14; tentatively, D is TRBD1 (5 bases). Trimming pared 3 bases from V and 4 bases from J, leaving 9 bases between. The CDR3 consists of 14 residues. The V gene's germline CDR1 is SGHDN and CDR2 FVKESK. The CDR3 sequence is CASSHRGVNEKLFF. The CDR3 DNA sequence: TGTGCCAGCAGCCATCGGGGGGTTAATGAAAAACTGTTTTTT.

This sequence joins TRBV28 and TRBJ2-6; 7 positions agree with TRBD2. CDR3 length: 17 amino acids. The germline CDR1 and CDR2 sequences are MDHEN and SYDVKM. V trimming: 2 bases; J trimming: 0 bases; junction bases outside the gene matches: 4. CDR3 bases: TGTGCCAGCAGTTTACTAGCGGACCACTCTGGGGCCAACGTCCTGACTTTC. It is translated as CASSLLADHSGANVLTF.

The rearrangement uses TRBV20-1 and TRBJ2-2, with TRBD1 matching 7 bases. CDR1 is DFQATT and CDR2 is SNEGSKA in the germline V gene (reference sequence). V lost 6 bases to trimming and J lost 1 base; unmatched junction nucleotides: 2. The CDR3 is 13 residues long. The DNA for the CDR3 is TGCAGTGCAGACAGGGTGAACACCGGGGAGCTGTTTTTT. Its protein product is CSADRVNTGELFF.

This clonotype was detected only a few times. CDR3 loop: CSVLPGGGTDTQYF. The CDR3 DNA follows: TGCAGCGTTTTGCCGGGAGGAGGGACAGATACGCAGTATTTT. This rearrangement joins TRBV29-1 to TRBJ2-3; 7 nucleotides match TRBD2. CDR1 is SQVTM and CDR2 is ANQGSEA in the germline V gene. CDR3 length: 14 residues. V shed 5 bases and J 3 bases; nucleotides not matched to a gene: 8.

V and J are TRBV5-1 and TRBJ2-3, with 10 nucleotides matching TRBD2. The V and J ends lost 4 bases and 2 bases, in that order; junction bases with no gene match: 10. Germline CDR1 is SGHRS and CDR2 is YFSETQ. The CDR3 length is 17 residues. The CDR3 DNA sequence: TGCGCCAGCAGCAACAGTCTAGCGGGAGAGTTCACAGATACGCAGTATTTT. It yields the protein CASSNSLAGEFTDTQYF.